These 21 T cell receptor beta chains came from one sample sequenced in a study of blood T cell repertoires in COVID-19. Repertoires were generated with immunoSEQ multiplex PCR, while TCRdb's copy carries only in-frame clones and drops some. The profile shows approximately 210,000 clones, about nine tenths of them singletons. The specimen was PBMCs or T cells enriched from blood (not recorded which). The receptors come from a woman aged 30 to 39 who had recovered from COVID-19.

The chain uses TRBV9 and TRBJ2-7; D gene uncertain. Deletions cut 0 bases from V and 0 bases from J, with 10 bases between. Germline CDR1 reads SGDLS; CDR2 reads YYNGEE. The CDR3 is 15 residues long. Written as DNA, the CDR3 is TGTGCCAGCAGCGTAGCGAGTAGTAGCTCCTACGAGCAGTACTTC. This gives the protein CASSVASSSSYEQYF.

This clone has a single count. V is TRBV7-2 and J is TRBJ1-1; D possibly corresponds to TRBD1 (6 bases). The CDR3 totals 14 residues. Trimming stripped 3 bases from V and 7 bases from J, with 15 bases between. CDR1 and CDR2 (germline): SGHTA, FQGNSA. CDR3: CASSFQGTAFEAFF. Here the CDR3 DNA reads TGTGCCAGCAGCTTCCAGGGGACCGCCTTTGAAGCTTTCTTT.

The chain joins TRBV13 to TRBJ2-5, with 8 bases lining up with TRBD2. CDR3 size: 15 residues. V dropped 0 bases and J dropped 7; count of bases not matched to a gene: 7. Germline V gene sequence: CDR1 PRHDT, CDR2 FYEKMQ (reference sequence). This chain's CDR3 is CASSLGRGAGGTQYF. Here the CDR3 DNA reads TGTGCCAGCAGCTTAGGGCGGGGGGCCGGTGGGACCCAGTACTTC. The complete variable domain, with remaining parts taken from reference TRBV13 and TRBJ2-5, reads AAGVIQSPRHLIKEKRETATLKCYPIPRHDTVYWYQQGPGQDPQFLISFYEKMQSDKGSIPDRFSAQQFSDYHSELNMSSLELGDSALYFCASSLGRGAGGTQYFGPGTRLLVL.

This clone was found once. Written as DNA, the CDR3 is TGTGCCAGCAGCCTAGGACAGGGGGGAAACGAGCAGTACTTC. It is translated as CASSLGQGGNEQYF. The V gene is TRBV5-6, the J gene TRBJ2-7, with 10 nucleotides matching TRBD1. The V gene end was trimmed by 4 bases and the J gene end by 5 bases; junction bases not matched to a gene: 6. This CDR3 spans 14 amino acids. In germline, CDR1 is SGHDT, CDR2 YYEEEE.

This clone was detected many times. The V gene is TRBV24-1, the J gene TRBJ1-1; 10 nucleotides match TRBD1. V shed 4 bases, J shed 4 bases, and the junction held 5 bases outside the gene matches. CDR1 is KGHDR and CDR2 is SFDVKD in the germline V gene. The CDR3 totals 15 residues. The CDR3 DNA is TGTGCCACCAGTGAGGGGGGACAGGGGAGCACTGAAGCTTTCTTT. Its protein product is CATSEGGQGSTEAFF.

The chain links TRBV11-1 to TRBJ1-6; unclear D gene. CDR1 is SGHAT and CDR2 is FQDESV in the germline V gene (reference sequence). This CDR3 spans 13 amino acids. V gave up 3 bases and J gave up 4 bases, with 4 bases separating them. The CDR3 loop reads CASSFGYNSPLHF. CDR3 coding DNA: TGTGCCAGCAGCTTCGGTTATAATTCACCCCTCCACTTT.

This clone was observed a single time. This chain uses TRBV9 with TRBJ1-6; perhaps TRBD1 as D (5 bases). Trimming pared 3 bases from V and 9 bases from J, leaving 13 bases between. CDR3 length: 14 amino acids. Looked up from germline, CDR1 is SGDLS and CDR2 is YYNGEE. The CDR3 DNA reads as TGTGCCAGCAGCGGTCGGCAGGGATCTTCACCCCTCCACTTT. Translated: CASSGRQGSSPLHF.

CDR3 DNA sequence: TGCGCCAGCAGCTCCTCAGGCGACAGGGGGCGACGGAACACTGAAGCTTTCTTT. This gives the protein CASSSSGDRGRRNTEAFF. The rearrangement uses TRBV5-1 and TRBJ1-1, with 10 bases aligning to TRBD1. The CDR3 length is 18 residues. Germline loops: CDR1 SGHRS, CDR2 YFSETQ. The junction had 12 bases not matched to a gene; V was cut back by 3 bases and J by 1 base. The full variable domain, completed using reference TRBV5-1 and TRBJ1-1, is KAGVTQTPRYLIKTRGQQVTLSCSPISGHRSVSWYQQTPGQGLQFLFEYFSETQRNKGNFPGRFSGRQFSNSRSEMNVSTLELGDSALYLCASSSSGDRGRRNTEAFFGQGTRLTVV.

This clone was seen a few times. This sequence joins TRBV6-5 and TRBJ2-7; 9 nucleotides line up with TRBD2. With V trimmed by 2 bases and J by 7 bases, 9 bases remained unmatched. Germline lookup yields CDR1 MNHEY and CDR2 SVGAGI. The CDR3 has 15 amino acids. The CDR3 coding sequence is TGTGCCAGCAGTTACAAGGCGGGAGGGCCTCGTGAGCAGTACTTC. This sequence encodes CASSYKAGGPREQYF.

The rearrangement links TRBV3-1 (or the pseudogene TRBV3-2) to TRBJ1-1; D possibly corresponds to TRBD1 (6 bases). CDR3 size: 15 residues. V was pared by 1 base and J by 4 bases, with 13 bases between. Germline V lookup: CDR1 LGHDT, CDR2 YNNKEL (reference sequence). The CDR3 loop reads CASSQGTVSTTEAFF. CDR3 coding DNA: TGTGCCAGCAGCCAAGGGACAGTTTCAACCACTGAAGCTTTCTTT.

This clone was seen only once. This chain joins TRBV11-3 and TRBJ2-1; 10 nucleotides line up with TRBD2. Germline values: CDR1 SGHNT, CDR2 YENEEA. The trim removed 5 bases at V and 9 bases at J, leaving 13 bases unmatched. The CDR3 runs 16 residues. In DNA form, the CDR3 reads TGTGCCAGCAGCATAAGCAGCGGGGGGGCCCTCAGTGAGCAGTTCTTC. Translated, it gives CASSISSGGALSEQFF.

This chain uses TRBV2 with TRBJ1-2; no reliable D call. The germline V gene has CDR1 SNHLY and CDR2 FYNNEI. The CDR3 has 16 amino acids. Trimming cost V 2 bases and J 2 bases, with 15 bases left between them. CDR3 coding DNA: TGTGCCAGCAGTGAAATAGTTGGGAGATCAAACTATGGCTACACCTTC. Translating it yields CASSEIVGRSNYGYTF.

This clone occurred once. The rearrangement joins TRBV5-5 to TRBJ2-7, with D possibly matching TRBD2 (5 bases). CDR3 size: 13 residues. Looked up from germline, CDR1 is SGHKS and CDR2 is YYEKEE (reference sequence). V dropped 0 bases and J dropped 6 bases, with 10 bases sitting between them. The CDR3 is CASSLVEGVEQYF. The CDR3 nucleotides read TGTGCCAGCAGCTTGGTAGAGGGAGTCGAGCAGTACTTC. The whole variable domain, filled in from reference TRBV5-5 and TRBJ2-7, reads DAGVTQSPTHLIKTRGQQVTLRCSPISGHKSVSWYQQVLGQGPQFIFQYYEKEERGRGNFPDRFSARQFPNYSSELNVNALLLGDSALYLCASSLVEGVEQYFGPGTRLTVT.

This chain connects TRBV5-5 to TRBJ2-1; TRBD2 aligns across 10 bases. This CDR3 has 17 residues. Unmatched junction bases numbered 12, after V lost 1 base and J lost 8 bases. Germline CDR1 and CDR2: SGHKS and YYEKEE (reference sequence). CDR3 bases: TGTGCCAGCAGCTTGAACCCCGGGCTAGCGGGAGTCGATGAGCAGTTCTTC. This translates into CASSLNPGLAGVDEQFF. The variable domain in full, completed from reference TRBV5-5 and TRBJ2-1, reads DAGVTQSPTHLIKTRGQQVTLRCSPISGHKSVSWYQQVLGQGPQFIFQYYEKEERGRGNFPDRFSARQFPNYSSELNVNALLLGDSALYLCASSLNPGLAGVDEQFFGPGTRLTVL.

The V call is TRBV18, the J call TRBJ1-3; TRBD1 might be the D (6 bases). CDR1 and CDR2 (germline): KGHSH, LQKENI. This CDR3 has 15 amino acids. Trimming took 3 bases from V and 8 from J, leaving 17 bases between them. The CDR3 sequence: CASSPSGGGWDTIYF. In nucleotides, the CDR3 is TGTGCCAGCTCACCTTCCGGTGGGGGCTGGGACACCATATATTTT.

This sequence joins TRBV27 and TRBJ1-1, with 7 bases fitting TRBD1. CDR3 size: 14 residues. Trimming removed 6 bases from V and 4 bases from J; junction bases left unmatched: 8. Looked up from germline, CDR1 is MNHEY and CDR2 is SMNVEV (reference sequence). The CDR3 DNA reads TGTGCCAGCAGAGACAGGGACTTCGGCACTGAAGCTTTCTTT. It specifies CASRDRDFGTEAFF.

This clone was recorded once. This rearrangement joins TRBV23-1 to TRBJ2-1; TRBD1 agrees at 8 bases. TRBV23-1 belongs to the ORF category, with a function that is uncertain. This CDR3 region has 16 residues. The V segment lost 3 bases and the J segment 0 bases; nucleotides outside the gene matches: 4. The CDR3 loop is CASSQSQGASYNEQFF. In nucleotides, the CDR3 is TGCGCCAGCAGTCAGTCGCAGGGGGCCTCCTACAATGAGCAGTTCTTC.

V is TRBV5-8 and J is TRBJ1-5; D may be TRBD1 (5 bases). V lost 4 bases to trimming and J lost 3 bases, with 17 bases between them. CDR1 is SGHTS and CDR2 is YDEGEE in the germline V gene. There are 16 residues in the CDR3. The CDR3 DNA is TGTGCCAGCAGCCCCCTGGGGGGGGTGGTCAATCAGCCCCAGCATTTT. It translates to CASSPLGGVVNQPQHF.

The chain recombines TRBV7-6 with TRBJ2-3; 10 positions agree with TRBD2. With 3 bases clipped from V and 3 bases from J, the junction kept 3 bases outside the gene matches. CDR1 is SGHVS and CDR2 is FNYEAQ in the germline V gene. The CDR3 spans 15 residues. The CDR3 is CASSLSGGVTDTQYF. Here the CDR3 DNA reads TGTGCCAGCAGCTTGAGCGGGGGGGTTACAGATACGCAGTATTTT. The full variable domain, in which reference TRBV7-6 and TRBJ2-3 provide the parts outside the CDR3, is GAGVSQSPRYKVTKRGQDVALRCDPISGHVSLYWYRQALGQGPEFLTYFNYEAQQDKSGLPNDRFSAERPEGSISTLTIQRTEQRDSAMYRCASSLSGGVTDTQYFGPGTRLTVL.

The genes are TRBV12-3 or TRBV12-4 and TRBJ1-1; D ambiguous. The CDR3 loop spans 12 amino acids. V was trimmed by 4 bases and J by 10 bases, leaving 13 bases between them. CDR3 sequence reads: CASSSTAEVAFF. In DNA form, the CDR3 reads TGTGCCAGCAGTTCGACGGCCGAGGTAGCTTTCTTT.

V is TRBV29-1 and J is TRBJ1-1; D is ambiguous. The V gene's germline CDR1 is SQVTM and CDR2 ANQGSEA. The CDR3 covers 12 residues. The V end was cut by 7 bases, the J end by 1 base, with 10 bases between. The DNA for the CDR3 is TGCAGCGCCCTCAGGCAGAACACTGAAGCTTTCTTT. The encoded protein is CSALRQNTEAFF.